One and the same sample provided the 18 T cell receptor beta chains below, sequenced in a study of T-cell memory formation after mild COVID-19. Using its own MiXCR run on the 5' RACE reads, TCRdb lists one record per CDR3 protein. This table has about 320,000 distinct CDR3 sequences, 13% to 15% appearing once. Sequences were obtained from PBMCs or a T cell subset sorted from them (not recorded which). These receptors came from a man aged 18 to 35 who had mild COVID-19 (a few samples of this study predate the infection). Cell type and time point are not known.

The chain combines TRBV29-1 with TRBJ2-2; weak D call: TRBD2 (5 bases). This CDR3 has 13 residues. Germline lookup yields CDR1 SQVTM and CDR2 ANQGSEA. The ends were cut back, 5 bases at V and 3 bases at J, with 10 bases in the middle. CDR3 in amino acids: CSVRTRDTGELFF. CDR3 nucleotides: TGCAGCGTTCGGACTCGGGACACCGGGGAGCTGTTTTTT.

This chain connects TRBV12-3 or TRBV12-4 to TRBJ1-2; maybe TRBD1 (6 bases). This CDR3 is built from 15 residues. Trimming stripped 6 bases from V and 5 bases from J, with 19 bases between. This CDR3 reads CASRGLYREIYGYTF. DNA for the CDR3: TGTGCCAGCAGGGGGCTGTACAGGGAGATTTATGGCTACACCTTC.

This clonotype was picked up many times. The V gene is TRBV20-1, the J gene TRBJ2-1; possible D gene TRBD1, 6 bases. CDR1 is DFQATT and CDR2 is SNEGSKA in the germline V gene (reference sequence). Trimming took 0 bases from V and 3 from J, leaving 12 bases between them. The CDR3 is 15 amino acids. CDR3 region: CSAREAYRDYNEQFF. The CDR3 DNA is TGCAGTGCTAGAGAAGCGTACAGGGACTACAATGAGCAGTTCTTC.

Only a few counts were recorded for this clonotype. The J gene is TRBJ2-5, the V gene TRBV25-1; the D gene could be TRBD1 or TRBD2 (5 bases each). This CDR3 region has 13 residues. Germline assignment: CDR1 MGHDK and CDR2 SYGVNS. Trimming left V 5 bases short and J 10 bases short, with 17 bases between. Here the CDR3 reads CASSRRGLLGQYF. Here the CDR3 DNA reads TGTGCCAGCAGTCGACGGGGCCTTTTGGGCCAGTACTTC.

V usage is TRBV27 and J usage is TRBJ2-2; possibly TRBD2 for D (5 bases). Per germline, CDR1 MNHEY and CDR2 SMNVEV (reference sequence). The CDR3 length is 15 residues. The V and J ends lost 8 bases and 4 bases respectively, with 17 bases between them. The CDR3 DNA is TGTGCCAGCGGACTCGATGAGGGTGGCACCGGGGAGCTGTTTTTT. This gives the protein CASGLDEGGTGELFF.

CDR3 nucleotides: TGTGCCAGCAGCTCTGGTGATGCGACTCTCTACGAGCAGTACGTC. Residues: CASSSGDATLYEQYV. The V gene is TRBV7-8, the J gene TRBJ2-7; the D is unclear. The V gene lost 4 bases and the J gene lost 3 bases, with 16 bases spanning the gap. CDR1 is SGHVS, CDR2 FQNEAQ, per germline. The CDR3 extends over 15 amino acids.

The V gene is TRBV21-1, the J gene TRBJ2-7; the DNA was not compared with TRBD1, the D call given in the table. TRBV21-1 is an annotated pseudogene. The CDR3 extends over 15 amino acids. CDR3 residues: CASSKPLIQGSEQYV. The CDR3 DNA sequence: TGTGCCAGCAGCAAACCTTTAATACAGGGGAGCGAGCAGTACGTC.

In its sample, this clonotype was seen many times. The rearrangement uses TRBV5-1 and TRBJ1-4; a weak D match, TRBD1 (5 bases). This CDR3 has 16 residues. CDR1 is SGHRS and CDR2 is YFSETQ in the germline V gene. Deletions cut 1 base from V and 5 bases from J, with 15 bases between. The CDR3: CASSLPQGLDNEKLFF. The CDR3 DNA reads TGCGCCAGCAGCTTGCCCCAGGGACTCGACAATGAAAAACTGTTTTTT.

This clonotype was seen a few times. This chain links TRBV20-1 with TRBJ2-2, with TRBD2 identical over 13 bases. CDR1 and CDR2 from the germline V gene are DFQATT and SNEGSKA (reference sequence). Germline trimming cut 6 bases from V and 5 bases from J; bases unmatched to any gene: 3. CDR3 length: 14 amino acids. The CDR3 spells CSAVLAGGTGELFF. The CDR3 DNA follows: TGCAGTGCCGTACTAGCGGGGGGGACCGGGGAGCTGTTTTTT.

CDR3 loop: CATSTDYGYTF. CDR3 DNA: TGTGCCACCAGCACGGATTATGGCTACACCTTC. This chain uses TRBV15 with TRBJ1-2, with unresolved D. Germline V CDR1 and CDR2: LNHNV, YYDKDF (reference sequence). This CDR3 has 11 residues. V lost 4 bases to trimming and J lost 5 bases, with 5 bases between them.

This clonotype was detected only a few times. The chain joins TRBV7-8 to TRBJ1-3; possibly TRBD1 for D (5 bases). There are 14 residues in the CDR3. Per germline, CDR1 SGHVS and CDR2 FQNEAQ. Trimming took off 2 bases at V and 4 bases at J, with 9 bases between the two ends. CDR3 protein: CASSLYRFGNTIYF. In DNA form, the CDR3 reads TGTGCCAGCAGCTTATACAGGTTCGGAAACACCATATATTTT.

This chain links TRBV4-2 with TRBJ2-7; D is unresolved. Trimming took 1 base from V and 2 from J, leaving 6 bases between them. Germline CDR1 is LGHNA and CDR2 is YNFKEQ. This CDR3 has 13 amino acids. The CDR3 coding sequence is TGTGCCAGCAGCCAAGGGACCCCCTACGAGCAGTACTTC. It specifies CASSQGTPYEQYF.

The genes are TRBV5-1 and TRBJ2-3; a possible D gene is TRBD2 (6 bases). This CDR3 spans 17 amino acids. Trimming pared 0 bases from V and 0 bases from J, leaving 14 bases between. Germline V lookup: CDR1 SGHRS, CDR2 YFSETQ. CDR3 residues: CASSLGPLATSTDTQYF. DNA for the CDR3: TGCGCCAGCAGCTTGGGACCTCTAGCGACTAGCACAGATACGCAGTATTTT.

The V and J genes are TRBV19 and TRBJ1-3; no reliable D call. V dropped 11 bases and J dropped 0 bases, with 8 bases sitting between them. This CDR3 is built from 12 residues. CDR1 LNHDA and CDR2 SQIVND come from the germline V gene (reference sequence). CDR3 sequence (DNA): TGTGCCGTTGCATCCTCTGGAAACACCATATATTTT. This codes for CAVASSGNTIYF.

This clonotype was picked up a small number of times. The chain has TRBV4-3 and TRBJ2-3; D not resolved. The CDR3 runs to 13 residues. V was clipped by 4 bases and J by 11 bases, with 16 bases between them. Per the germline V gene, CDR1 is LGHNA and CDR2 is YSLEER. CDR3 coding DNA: TGCGCCAGCAGCCCGGGTTCACGTTCACAGCAGTATTTT. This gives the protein CASSPGSRSQQYF.

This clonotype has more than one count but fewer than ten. CDR3 sequence reads: CASSLAQPYGYTF. CDR3 DNA sequence: TGTGCCAGCAGCTTAGCCCAGCCCTATGGCTACACCTTC. The V gene is TRBV7-2, the J gene TRBJ1-2; D unclear. Germline CDR1 reads SGHTA; CDR2 reads FQGNSA. The CDR3 extends over 13 amino acids. The germline V and J ends were trimmed by 0 bases and 4 bases, with 6 bases remaining between them.

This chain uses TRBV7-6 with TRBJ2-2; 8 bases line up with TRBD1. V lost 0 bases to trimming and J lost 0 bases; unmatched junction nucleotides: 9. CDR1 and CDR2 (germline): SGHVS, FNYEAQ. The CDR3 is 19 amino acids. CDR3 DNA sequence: TGTGCCAGCAGCTTAGCGCAGGGGGCTGTTACAGCGAACACCGGGGAGCTGTTTTTT. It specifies CASSLAQGAVTANTGELFF. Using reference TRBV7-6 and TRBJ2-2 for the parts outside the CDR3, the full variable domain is GAGVSQSPRYKVTKRGQDVALRCDPISGHVSLYWYRQALGQGPEFLTYFNYEAQQDKSGLPNDRFSAERPEGSISTLTIQRTEQRDSAMYRCASSLAQGAVTANTGELFFGEGSRLTVL.

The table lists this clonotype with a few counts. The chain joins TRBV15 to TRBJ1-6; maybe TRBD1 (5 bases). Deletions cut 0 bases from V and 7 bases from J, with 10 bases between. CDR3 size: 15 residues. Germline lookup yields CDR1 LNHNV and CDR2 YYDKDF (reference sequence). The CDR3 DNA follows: TGTGCCACCAGCAGAGAACAGGTGGGGAATTCACCCCTCCACTTT. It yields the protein CATSREQVGNSPLHF.